What follows are 13 T cell receptor beta chains derived from one specimen sequenced in a study of blood T cell repertoires in COVID-19. TCRdb's table, derived via immunoSEQ multiplex PCR, lists solely in-frame clones and lacks some. Seen here are approximately 150,000 clones, roughly 86% observed once, and the top ten hold 0.75% to 0.95%. Sequences were obtained from peripheral blood. The receptors stem from a woman aged 50 to 60 with acute or convalescent COVID-19.

V is TRBV10-1 and J is TRBJ1-5; TRBD1 aligns across 9 bases. V shed 3 bases, J shed 3 bases, and the junction held 3 bases outside the gene matches. The CDR3 covers 15 residues. The germline V gene has CDR1 WNHNN and CDR2 SYGVQD (reference sequence). The DNA of the CDR3 is TGCGCCAGCAGTGACTACAGGGGGCTCAATCAGCCCCAGCATTTT. It specifies CASSDYRGLNQPQHF.

The gene calls are TRBV5-6 and TRBJ1-2, with D perhaps matching TRBD1 (5 bases). This CDR3 has 14 amino acids. V lost 5 bases and J lost 7, with 18 bases in between. Per germline, CDR1 SGHDT and CDR2 YYEEEE. The CDR3 region is CASSAGRPPAGYTF. CDR3 DNA sequence: TGTGCCAGCAGTGCGGGACGACCTCCCGCTGGCTACACCTTC.

V and J are TRBV19 and TRBJ2-2; D remains unclear. CDR1 is LNHDA and CDR2 is SQIVND in the germline V gene (reference sequence). V lost 3 bases and J lost 5, with 10 bases in between. The CDR3 spans 14 residues. This CDR3 is CASSIGQVTGELFF. The DNA for the CDR3 is TGTGCCAGTAGTATTGGGCAAGTTACCGGGGAGCTGTTTTTT.

The J gene is TRBJ2-1, the V gene TRBV11-3; possible D gene TRBD2, 7 bases. From germline, CDR1 is SGHNT and CDR2 YENEEA. V lost 1 base, J lost 8 bases, and 15 bases lay in between. There are 15 residues in the CDR3. DNA of the CDR3: TGTGCCAGCAGCTTAGGCGGGGGCGAGAACCATGAGCAGTTCTTC. Its translation: CASSLGGGENHEQFF.

In its sample, this clone was seen once. This chain uses TRBV9 with TRBJ2-6; D is ambiguous. Trimming cost V 0 bases and J 0 bases, with 4 bases left between them. The CDR3 covers 15 residues. CDR1 and CDR2 (germline): SGDLS, YYNGEE. The chain's CDR3 is CASSVVDSGANVLTF. CDR3 DNA sequence: TGTGCCAGCAGCGTAGTAGACTCTGGGGCCAACGTCCTGACTTTC.

The rearrangement uses TRBV4-1 and TRBJ2-1, with TRBD1 identical over 7 bases. In germline, CDR1 is MGHRA, CDR2 YSYEKL. V shed 0 bases, J shed 2 bases, and the junction held 1 base outside the gene matches. The CDR3 has 15 residues. CDR3 sequence: CASSQEGTAYNEQFF. The CDR3 bases are TGCGCCAGCAGCCAAGAGGGGACAGCCTACAATGAGCAGTTCTTC.

V usage is TRBV21-1 and J usage is TRBJ2-4; the table's D gene call, TRBD2, was not cross checked with the DNA. TRBV21-1 is described as a pseudogene. The CDR3 is 12 residues long. In nucleotides, the CDR3 is TGTGCCAGCAGCTTGTTCGGGGACATTCAGTACTTC. It translates to CASSLFGDIQYF.

The V and J genes are TRBV10-3 and TRBJ2-1; 8 nucleotides match TRBD2. The CDR3 has 16 residues. Trimming at V came to 2 bases and at J to 2 bases, leaving 5 bases not matched to a gene. Per germline, CDR1 ENHRY and CDR2 SYGVKD. CDR3 in DNA: TGTGCCATCAGTGAGCAGGCGGGGGGCCCCTACAATGAGCAGTTCTTC. It specifies CAISEQAGGPYNEQFF.

The rearrangement joins TRBV11-3 to TRBJ2-3; perhaps TRBD1 as D (5 bases). Germline V gene data show CDR1 as SGHNT and CDR2 as YENEEA. Trimming left V 2 bases short and J 4 bases short, with 13 bases between. The CDR3 spans 15 residues. CDR3 sequence reads: CASSLRVQGPDTQYF. The DNA for the CDR3 is TGTGCCAGCAGCTTAAGAGTCCAGGGCCCAGATACGCAGTATTTT. Using reference TRBV11-3 and TRBJ2-3 for the parts outside the CDR3, the full variable domain is EAGVVQSPRYKIIEKKQPVAFWCNPISGHNTLYWYLQNLGQGPELLIRYENEEAVDDSQLPKDRFSAERLKGVDSTLKIQPAELGDSAVYLCASSLRVQGPDTQYFGPGTRLTVL.

This chain connects TRBV7-9 to TRBJ1-6; TRBD1 matches 11 bases. The junction had 3 bases not matched to a gene; V was cut back by 3 bases and J by 8 bases. This CDR3 has 15 amino acids. The germline V gene encodes CDR1 SEHNR and CDR2 FQNEAQ (reference sequence). CDR3 bases: TGTGCCAGCAGCTTCGGGACAGGGGGATATTCACCCCTCCACTTT. Protein: CASSFGTGGYSPLHF.

This chain joins TRBV9 and TRBJ2-6, with D possibly matching TRBD1 (6 bases). Trimming stripped 4 bases from V and 0 bases from J, with 14 bases between. This CDR3 is 17 amino acids long. Germline-derived CDR1 and CDR2 are SGDLS and YYNGEE. The CDR3 spells CASSPRGLFSGANVLTF. CDR3 coding DNA: TGTGCCAGCAGCCCCAGGGGCCTATTCTCTGGGGCCAACGTCCTGACTTTC.

This rearrangement joins TRBV28 to TRBJ1-5; tentative D call: TRBD1 (6 bases). Germline assignment: CDR1 MDHEN and CDR2 SYDVKM. V dropped 6 bases and J dropped 0 bases, with 24 bases sitting between them. CDR3 size: 19 residues. CDR3 bases: TGTGCCAGCAGGGACTTCGGGGGGCAGAACCTGAATAGCAATCAGCCCCAGCATTTT. It translates to CASRDFGGQNLNSNQPQHF. Together with reference TRBV28 and TRBJ1-5, the CDR3 gives the full variable domain: DVKVTQSSRYLVKRTGEKVFLECVQDMDHENMFWYRQDPGLGLRLIYFSYDVKMKEKGDIPEGYSVSREKKERFSLILESASTNQTSMYLCASRDFGGQNLNSNQPQHFGDGTRLSIL.

The chain employs TRBV6-5 and TRBJ1-2; D uncertain. This CDR3 comprises 13 residues. V was shortened by 5 bases and J by 4 bases, with 11 bases between the two germline ends. Germline assignment: CDR1 MNHEY and CDR2 SVGAGI. CDR3: CASSRTEFYGYTF. The CDR3 DNA is TGTGCCAGCAGTCGAACAGAGTTCTATGGCTACACCTTC.